Presented here are 32 T cell receptor beta chains from one specimen sequenced in a study of beta chain features in type 1 diabetes (dated by TCRdb to the late 2010s). Study-wide conclusions, independent of this receptor: In all four CD4+ subsets, TCRB CDR3 length was moderately but significantly shorter in type 1 diabetes patients.

Their cognate antigens are unknown. The library was made by the immunoSEQ multiplex PCR assay. The entire isolated RNA was reverse transcribed using the High Capacity cDNA Reverse Transcription Kit, and thus expressed TCRB transcripts were sequenced. Sourced from immuneACCESS, this table was stored by TCRdb with only in-frame sequences that have V and J called. A share of the clones is absent; for the studies checked, an unresolved V gene accounts for under half, and the remainder has no known explanation. This sample has over 300,000 clones in its table, and around 9.3% of those were observed once. Clones ranked in the top ten supply roughly 1% of the sample. Sequenced material: central memory CD4+ T cells from blood. These receptors were collected from a man aged 25-45 years with type 1 diabetes.

This clone was seen many times. The V gene is TRBV23-1, the J gene TRBJ2-5; D may be TRBD1 (6 bases). TRBV23-1 is classed as an ORF, of uncertain function. The CDR3 spans 15 residues. The V and J ends lost 4 bases and 5 bases respectively, with 17 bases between them. The CDR3 region is CASSRRAGDTETQYF. The CDR3 DNA sequence: TGCGCCAGCAGTCGACGTGCAGGGGATACGGAGACCCAGTACTTC.

V and J are TRBV7-2 and TRBJ2-3, with TRBD2 identical over 7 bases. After removal of 8 bases from V and 0 bases from J, the junction contained 8 bases not matched to a gene. CDR3 length equals 15 residues. Germline values: CDR1 SGHTA, CDR2 FQGNSA. CDR3 bases: TGTGCCAGCGCCCGGGACTACCTCAGCACAGATACGCAGTATTTT. It is translated as CASARDYLSTDTQYF.

The chain combines TRBV9 with TRBJ2-1; 8 bases fit TRBD1. Trimming at V came to 0 bases and at J to 7 bases, leaving 12 bases not matched to a gene. The CDR3 length is 17 residues. Germline CDR1 reads SGDLS; CDR2 reads YYNGEE. The CDR3 nucleotides read TGTGCCAGCAGCGTAGGTCTAGGACAGGGAACGATGAATGAGCAGTTCTTC. It is translated as CASSVGLGQGTMNEQFF.

The chain has TRBV27 and TRBJ1-5, with D tentatively TRBD1 (6 bases). CDR3 size: 15 residues. CDR1 is MNHEY, CDR2 SMNVEV, per germline (reference sequence). Between the trimmed V and J ends, which lost 8 bases and 2 bases, there was a span of 16 bases. Written as DNA, the CDR3 is TGTGCCAGCTGGAATCCGGGGGCGGGCAATCAGCCCCAGCATTTT. Protein product: CASWNPGAGNQPQHF.

The chain employs TRBV10-1 and TRBJ2-3; 8 nucleotides line up with TRBD2. This CDR3 comprises 15 residues. Germline V gives CDR1 WNHNN, CDR2 SYGVQD (reference sequence). V was clipped by 2 bases and J by 1 base; unmatched bases: 2. The DNA for the CDR3 is TGCGCCAGCAGTGAGATAGCGGGGCGCACAGATACGCAGTATTTT. It translates to CASSEIAGRTDTQYF.

The chain joins TRBV7-7 to TRBJ2-5; D possibly corresponds to TRBD2 (6 bases). This CDR3 region has 14 residues. Germline V gene sequence: CDR1 SSHAT, CDR2 FNYEAQ (reference sequence). V lost 2 bases, J lost 3 bases, and 10 bases lay in between. The CDR3 here is CASSLTSWEETQYF. The CDR3 region has the DNA TGTGCCAGCAGCTTAACTAGCTGGGAAGAGACCCAGTACTTC.

Written as DNA, the CDR3 is TGCAGTGCGAAAGCGGGCTACGAGCAGTACTTC. It yields the protein CSAKAGYEQYF. The chain recombines TRBV20-1 with TRBJ2-7; weak D call: TRBD2 (6 bases). Between the trimmed V and J ends, which lost 6 bases and 3 bases, there was a span of 9 bases. CDR1 DFQATT and CDR2 SNEGSKA come from the germline V gene (reference sequence). This CDR3 is 11 amino acids long.

The rearrangement uses TRBV5-6 and TRBJ1-2; 9 bases map to TRBD1. The CDR3 runs to 16 residues. Germline values: CDR1 SGHDT, CDR2 YYEEEE. The J segment lost 2 bases and the V segment lost 0 bases, leaving 5 bases of the junction unmatched. CDR3 protein: CASSLEPTGGNYGYTF. In DNA, the CDR3 is TGTGCCAGCAGCTTGGAACCGACAGGGGGAAACTATGGCTACACCTTC.

This clone has ten or more counts. The chain has TRBV4-3 and TRBJ1-1, with 9 bases matching TRBD1. CDR1 and CDR2 from the germline V gene are LGHNA and YSLEER. This CDR3 has 16 amino acids. V shed 3 bases, J shed 6 bases, and the junction held 11 bases outside the gene matches. CDR3 sequence (DNA): TGCGCCAGCAGCCACCCTTCTACGGACAGGGGTGCTGAAGCTTTCTTT. It yields the protein CASSHPSTDRGAEAFF.

This clone was found a few times. The V and J genes are TRBV10-3 and TRBJ1-5; TRBD1 is a possible D gene (5 bases). There are 14 residues in the CDR3. Germline V gene lookup returns CDR1 ENHRY and CDR2 SYGVKD. With 4 bases removed from V and 2 bases from J, the gap between germline ends came to 9 bases. The CDR3 here is CAISGRDGNQPQHF. The CDR3 DNA reads TGTGCCATCAGTGGCAGGGACGGCAATCAGCCCCAGCATTTT.

This clone has just a few counts. The chain carries TRBV6-5 and TRBJ1-5; no clear D gene. The CDR3 consists of 12 residues. The germline V gene has CDR1 MNHEY and CDR2 SVGAGI. Trimming pared 5 bases from V and 6 bases from J, leaving 8 bases between. CDR3 residues: CASSLLGQPQHF. In DNA, the CDR3 is TGTGCCAGCAGTCTCCTCGGTCAGCCCCAGCATTTT.

This clone appeared a few times. The CDR3: CASSFLVNTGELFF. CDR3 DNA: TGTGCCAGCAGTTTTCTCGTAAACACCGGGGAGCTGTTTTTT. The V and J genes are TRBV28 and TRBJ2-2; D is uncertain. V lost 3 bases and J 2 bases, leaving 7 bases between the germline ends. The CDR3 is made up of 14 amino acids. Germline V gene sequence: CDR1 MDHEN, CDR2 SYDVKM.

The rearrangement uses TRBV4-3 and TRBJ1-2, with D tentatively TRBD1 (5 bases). V lost 0 bases, J lost 4 bases, and 9 bases lay in between. The CDR3 contains 14 residues. Germline CDR1 LGHNA, CDR2 YSLEER. CDR3 DNA: TGCGCCAGCAGCCAAGAATGGGGCACCTATGGCTACACCTTC. The encoded protein is CASSQEWGTYGYTF.

This chain uses TRBV9 with TRBJ1-1; D is unclear. The V end was cut by 1 base, the J end by 0 bases, with 4 bases between. The germline V gene has CDR1 SGDLS and CDR2 YYNGEE. This CDR3 has 13 residues. The DNA of the CDR3 is TGTGCCAGCAGCGTAAACGTGAACACTGAAGCTTTCTTT. It translates to CASSVNVNTEAFF.

The table lists this clone with a few counts. CDR3 DNA: TGTGCCAGTAGTGCCCGGGACAGGGGCGGCAATGAGCAGTTCTTC. Residues: CASSARDRGGNEQFF. The chain combines TRBV19 with TRBJ2-1, with 10 bases aligning to TRBD1. The CDR3 totals 15 residues. J lost 6 bases, V lost 5 bases, and 7 bases had no gene match. Germline V gives CDR1 LNHDA, CDR2 SQIVND (reference sequence).

The J gene is TRBJ1-5, the V gene TRBV2, with D maybe TRBD1 (6 bases). CDR1 and CDR2 (germline): SNHLY, FYNNEI. The CDR3 has 15 amino acids. V was shortened by 3 bases and J by 2 bases, with 11 bases between the two germline ends. Here the CDR3 reads CASSEGGAGNQPQHF. DNA of the CDR3: TGTGCCAGCAGTGAGGGGGGCGCGGGCAATCAGCCCCAGCATTTT.

This clone was counted a few times. The V and J genes are TRBV7-8 and TRBJ2-5, with 8 bases matching TRBD1. J lost 2 bases, V lost 3 bases, and 8 bases had no gene match. The CDR3 runs 16 residues. Germline loops: CDR1 SGHVS, CDR2 FQNEAQ. CDR3 sequence reads: CASSLAGGAGQETQYF. The CDR3 region has the DNA TGTGCCAGCAGCTTGGCAGGGGGCGCGGGGCAAGAGACCCAGTACTTC.

This clone was recorded a few times. The V gene is TRBV9, the J gene TRBJ2-2, with 9 nucleotides matching TRBD2. CDR1 SGDLS and CDR2 YYNGEE come from the germline V gene. J was trimmed by 2 bases and V by 3 bases; bases with no gene match: 8. The CDR3 contains 17 residues. The CDR3 DNA reads as TGTGCCAGCAGCGGGTCACCGGGACTAGCCAACACCGGGGAGCTGTTTTTT. It codes for CASSGSPGLANTGELFF. Full variable domain (missing parts from reference TRBV9 and TRBJ2-2): DSGVTQTPKHLITATGQRVTLRCSPRSGDLSVYWYQQSLDQGLQFLIQYYNGEERAKGNILERFSAQQFPDLHSELNLSSLELGDSALYFCASSGSPGLANTGELFFGEGSRLTVL.

This chain connects TRBV10-3 to TRBJ1-1; possible D gene TRBD1, 6 bases. This CDR3 region has 11 residues. V was cut by 8 bases and J by 8 bases, with 12 bases left in between. Germline V lookup: CDR1 ENHRY, CDR2 SYGVKD. The CDR3 spells CAIGSGTEAFF. CDR3 bases: TGTGCCATCGGATCCGGGACAGAAGCTTTCTTT.

This clone was detected a few times. This sequence joins TRBV6-5 and TRBJ1-2; D gene ambiguous. This CDR3 comprises 15 residues. From germline, CDR1 is MNHEY and CDR2 SVGAGI. V was clipped by 0 bases and J by 3 bases, with 11 bases between them. CDR3 in DNA: TGTGCCAGCAGTTACTCGAGTGGGTTTGACTATGGCTACACCTTC. Amino acids: CASSYSSGFDYGYTF.

This clone was found a few times. The chain joins TRBV10-3 to TRBJ1-1; D is undetermined. V was trimmed by 4 bases and J by 5 bases, leaving 11 bases between them. This CDR3 is built from 13 residues. Germline V gene data show CDR1 as ENHRY and CDR2 as SYGVKD. Here the CDR3 DNA reads TGTGCCATCAGTGTGGAGGGAGCGACTGAAGCTTTCTTT. Translating gives CAISVEGATEAFF.

Many counts were recorded for this clone. The chain recombines TRBV29-1 with TRBJ1-2; TRBD1 aligns across 7 bases. V dropped 1 base and J dropped 3; count of bases not matched to a gene: 8. Germline-derived CDR1 and CDR2 are SQVTM and ANQGSEA. The CDR3 is 15 amino acids. The CDR3 nucleotides read TGCAGCGTTGAAGTGCCCCAGACAGGGTACTATGGCTACACCTTC. Amino acid sequence: CSVEVPQTGYYGYTF.

This clone turned up a few times. This rearrangement joins TRBV5-1 to TRBJ2-7; TRBD1 is a possible D gene (5 bases). V was clipped by 2 bases and J by 8 bases, with 20 bases between them. The CDR3 extends over 15 amino acids. CDR1 is SGHRS and CDR2 is YFSETQ in the germline V gene. Here the CDR3 DNA reads TGCGCCAGCAGCTTAGAAGGGCAGGGCTCCGGAAAGCAGTACTTC. Translation gives CASSLEGQGSGKQYF.

This clone was observed a few times. V is TRBV28 and J is TRBJ1-5, with 8 positions matching TRBD1. The CDR3 covers 14 residues. Germline values: CDR1 MDHEN, CDR2 SYDVKM. Germline trimming cut 3 bases from V and 6 bases from J; bases unmatched to any gene: 4. The CDR3 nucleotides are TGTGCCAGCAGTTTTGTAACAGGGGGTCAGCCCCAGCATTTT. Its translation is CASSFVTGGQPQHF.

This clone was seen more than once but under ten times. This sequence joins TRBV6-6 and TRBJ2-4; no clear D. The CDR3 runs 12 residues. Germline V gene data show CDR1 as MNHNY and CDR2 as SVGAGI (reference sequence). With 6 bases removed from V and 4 bases from J, the gap between germline ends came to 7 bases. The CDR3 reads CASSNSKNIQYF. The CDR3 DNA is TGTGCCAGCAGCAACAGTAAAAACATTCAGTACTTC.

The chain carries TRBV25-1 and TRBJ2-7; 9 bases are shared with TRBD1. V lost 3 bases to trimming and J lost 13 bases; unmatched junction nucleotides: 7. The CDR3 is 12 residues long. Germline V lookup: CDR1 MGHDK, CDR2 SYGVNS. CDR3 in DNA: TGTGCCAGCAGTGAGGACAGGGGCTCAAAATACTTC. This sequence encodes CASSEDRGSKYF.

This chain links TRBV4-1 with TRBJ2-5; the match to TRBD1 covers 8 bases. CDR1 and CDR2 from the germline V gene are MGHRA and YSYEKL. The CDR3 covers 16 residues. V was clipped by 4 bases and J by 2 bases; unmatched bases: 9. CDR3 region: CASSRERTGGQETQYF. The DNA of the CDR3 is TGCGCCAGCAGCCGAGAAAGAACAGGGGGACAAGAGACCCAGTACTTC.

This clone was seen at least ten times. The chain couples TRBV10-2 to TRBJ2-3; D is unresolved. Trimming took 2 bases from V and 2 from J, leaving 11 bases between them. CDR3 length: 15 residues. Germline V gene lookup returns CDR1 WSHSY and CDR2 SAAADI. In nucleotides, the CDR3 is TGCGCCAGCAGTGAGCTCGCTAGTTACACAGATACGCAGTATTTT. Protein: CASSELASYTDTQYF.

This clone was recorded many times. The rearrangement joins TRBV2 to TRBJ2-5; D not certain. This CDR3 has 12 amino acids. Germline CDR1 reads SNHLY; CDR2 reads FYNNEI. The V end was cut by 3 bases, the J end by 1 base, with 3 bases between. The CDR3 region is CASSESQETQYF. The CDR3 nucleotides read TGTGCCAGCAGTGAGTCCCAAGAGACCCAGTACTTC.

This clone has more than one count but fewer than ten. The same CDR3 is also encoded by other DNA sequences in this sample. The chain uses TRBV7-2 and TRBJ2-5, with a possible D match to TRBD2 (6 bases). Trimming removed 0 bases at V and 5 bases at J, with 7 bases between. This CDR3 is 13 amino acids long. Germline values: CDR1 SGHTA, CDR2 FQGNSA. The chain's CDR3 is CASSLAAGETQYF. CDR3 DNA sequence: TGTGCCAGCAGCTTAGCGGCGGGGGAGACCCAGTACTTC.

The chain is built from TRBV9 and TRBJ2-3, with 9 bases aligning to TRBD1. With 4 bases clipped from V and 3 bases from J, the junction kept 3 bases outside the gene matches. This CDR3 has 14 residues. In germline, CDR1 is SGDLS, CDR2 YYNGEE. The CDR3 nucleotides are TGTGCCAGCAGCTCCGGGACAGGGACAGATACGCAGTATTTT. Its translation is CASSSGTGTDTQYF.

This clone was found a few times. The chain couples TRBV30 to TRBJ1-1, with D possibly TRBD1 on 5 matching bases. The CDR3 is 12 amino acids. Germline CDR1 GTSNPN, CDR2 SVGIG (reference sequence). Trimming shortened V by 3 bases and J by 5 bases, and 10 bases separated the two germline ends. CDR3 coding DNA: TGTGCCTGGAGCGACAGAATGACTGAAGCTTTCTTT. Encoded protein: CAWSDRMTEAFF.